At least ten counts were recorded for the clone carrying this T cell receptor (beta chain). Researchers took RNA transcripts and amplified the TCR beta CDR3 regions from them. The TCR CDR3 first-round RT-PCR relied on the HTBI primer set. From the multiplex PCR reads, TCRdb called clonotypes with MiXCR, one entry per CDR3 protein. The table records about 570,000 distinct CDR3 sequences, more than 45% of them present only once. CDR1 is DFQATT, CDR2 SNEGSKA, per germline (reference sequence). This CDR3 contains 13 residues. Between the trimmed V and J ends, which lost 0 bases and 1 base, there was a span of 4 bases. The study left out patients who had uncontrolled infection, other autoimmune disease, pregnancy or lactation. The source of the sample is a study of T cells in Graves' hyperthyroidism and ophthalmopathy.

The clonotype comes from an adult woman with Graves' disease, either hyperthyroidism or ophthalmopathy (not recorded which). V usage is TRBV20-1 and J usage is TRBJ1-3; D is unclear. Sequencing used peripheral blood or thyroid tissue (not recorded which). The CDR3 region has the DNA TGCAGTGCTAGAGAAGGGTCTGGAAACACCATATATTTT. It codes for CSAREGSGNTIYF.